This T cell receptor (beta chain) was sequenced in a study of PD-1 blockade in classical Hodgkin lymphoma. Turning to the study itself: Once every 2 weeks, patients received intravenous nivolumab at 3 mg/kg. Overall study findings and caveats: CD4+ TCR diversity, unlike CD8+, rose significantly by C4D1. Before treatment, complete responders showed about the same diversity as newly diagnosed patients. With respect to the repertoire differences, their causes, possibly disease activity or prior therapy, remain undefined.

Some clones are missing from TCRdb's copy, which holds only in-frame ones; the method was immunoSEQ multiplex PCR. The sample shows some 100,000 clones, about 89% of them seen only once. Every patient was affected by relapse after autologous stem cell transplantation, while exposure to brentuximab vedotin was not uniform. With regard to this clone: Antigen unknown.

This receptor was obtained from a human donor with classical Hodgkin lymphoma. Here the sequenced sample was peripheral blood mononuclear cells (PBMCs), taken before the second cycle of nivolumab.

DNA for the CDR3: TGTGCCCACCGCGGACAGGGGAACTATAATTCACCCCTCCACTTT. Amino acid sequence: CAHRGQGNYNSPLHF. V gene TRBV30 combines with J gene TRBJ1-6; the match to TRBD1 covers 9 bases. With V trimmed by 8 bases and J by 3 bases, 8 bases remained unmatched. CDR1 is GTSNPN and CDR2 is SVGIG in the germline V gene (reference sequence). The CDR3 sequence is 15 residues long.